This is a list of T cell receptor beta chains from one sample in a study of blood T cell repertoires in COVID-19. Sequencing used immunoSEQ multiplex PCR; TCRdb keeps in-frame clones, though not all of them. Of 200,000 to 250,000 clones detected, about 90% appear once; the ten largest clones hold roughly 1.5%. What was sequenced was peripheral blood. These receptors were obtained from a man between 18 and 35 years old with active or convalescent COVID-19. Each CDR3 is given with its conserved first and last residue. D genes are given only for firm matches. Clone size is given for some rows only: seen once, a few or many times, or a class if the clone is expanded.

>TRBV7-3|.|TRBD1|TRBJ1-1
CASSKGQGNTEAFF
TGTGCCAGCAGCAAGGGACAGGGCAACACTGAAGCTTTCTTT
>TRBV11-3|.|.|TRBJ2-1
CASSLVPLSEQFF
TGTGCCAGCAGCTTAGTACCTCTAAGTGAGCAGTTCTTC
>TRBV7-8|few|TRBD1|TRBJ1-1
CASSFLGQGNTEAFF
TGTGCCAGCAGCTTCCTAGGACAGGGGAACACTGAAGCTTTCTTT
>TRBV9|few|.|TRBJ2-3
CASGLTDTQYF
TGTGCCAGCGGGCTCACAGATACGCAGTATTTT
>TRBV5-1|.|.|TRBJ2-1
CASSLAGNEQFF
TGCGCCAGCAGCTTGGCAGGGAATGAGCAGTTCTTC
>TRBV10-3|.|.|TRBJ2-2
CAITPFSTGELFF
TGTGCCATCACGCCTTTCAGCACCGGGGAGCTGTTTTTT
>TRBV10-2|.|TRBD2|TRBJ2-7
CASSELAGPNYEQYF
TGCGCCAGCAGTGAACTAGCGGGGCCCAACTACGAGCAGTACTTC
>TRBV27|.|TRBD2|TRBJ2-1
CASSLTRARGGDEQFF
TGTGCCAGCAGTCTTACCCGGGCCCGGGGGGGCGATGAGCAGTTCTTC
>TRBV19|.|.|TRBJ2-7
CASSDMGGYEQYF
TGTGCCAGTAGTGACATGGGGGGCTACGAGCAGTACTTC
>TRBV7-2|.|TRBD2|TRBJ2-3
CASSLRLAGGPASTDTQYF
TGTGCCAGCAGCTTAAGACTAGCGGGAGGCCCAGCTAGCACAGATACGCAGTATTTT
>TRBV28|.|.|TRBJ2-7
CASSLTLSGSRYEQYF
TGTGCCAGCAGTTTGACCCTTTCCGGGTCCCGCTACGAGCAGTACTTC
>TRBV2|.|TRBD2|TRBJ2-2
CASSNLAGGIRPGELFF
TGTGCCAGCAGTAATCTAGCGGGAGGGATTCGCCCCGGGGAGCTGTTTTTT
>TRBV5-4|.|.|TRBJ2-2
CASSSRGFSNTGELFF
TGTGCCAGCAGCTCAAGGGGCTTTTCGAACACCGGGGAGCTGTTTTTT
>TRBV6-5|.|TRBD2|TRBJ2-1
CASSYSLLAGVVEQFF
TGTGCCAGCAGTTACTCATTACTAGCGGGAGTGGTTGAGCAGTTCTTC
>TRBV3-1/TRBV3-2|.|.|TRBJ2-2
CASSRGSNTGELFF
TGTGCCAGCAGTCGAGGGTCGAACACCGGGGAGCTGTTTTTT
>TRBV9|.|.|TRBJ2-5
CASSVTEETQYF
TGTGCCAGCAGCGTGACAGAAGAGACCCAGTACTTC
>TRBV6-6|.|.|TRBJ2-7
CASSVQGRGQYF
TGTGCCAGCAGTGTCCAGGGAAGAGGGCAGTACTTC
>TRBV19|once|.|TRBJ1-1
CASSISVQTEAFF
TGTGCCAGTAGTATATCCGTACAAACTGAAGCTTTCTTT
>TRBV7-6|.|TRBD1|TRBJ1-5
CASSLGTGGPGIAQPQHF
TGTGCCAGCAGCTTAGGGACAGGGGGCCCAGGGATAGCTCAGCCCCAGCATTTT
>TRBV24-1|few|TRBD1|TRBJ2-2
CATSDPRTGNTGELFF
TGTGCCACCAGTGATCCCCGGACAGGGAACACCGGGGAGCTGTTTTTT
>TRBV5-1|.|.|TRBJ2-2
CASSLADTGELFF
TGCGCCAGCAGCTTGGCCGACACCGGGGAGCTGTTTTTT
>TRBV27|.|TRBD1|TRBJ2-1
CASRVDRIKNNEQFF
TGTGCCAGCAGGGTGGACAGGATTAAAAACAATGAGCAGTTCTTC
>TRBV4-2|.|.|TRBJ1-1
CASSQGRVNTEAFF
TGTGCCAGCAGCCAAGGTCGGGTGAACACTGAAGCTTTCTTT
>TRBV30|.|.|TRBJ1-1
CAWGTTVNTEAFF
TGTGCCTGGGGGACGACAGTGAACACTGAAGCTTTCTTT
>TRBV6-1|.|.|TRBJ2-1
CASSEARRVRDNEQFF
TGTGCCAGCAGTGAAGCGCGGAGGGTACGGGACAATGAGCAGTTCTTC
>TRBV5-4|.|TRBD1|TRBJ1-2
CASSSRQGALGYGYTF
TGTGCCAGCAGCTCTAGACAGGGGGCGTTGGGCTATGGCTACACCTTC
>TRBV11-2|.|.|TRBJ2-7
CASSLAVAPPLLYEQYF
TGTGCCAGCAGCTTGGCCGTAGCTCCCCCCCTCCTCTACGAGCAGTACTTC
>TRBV3-1/TRBV3-2|.|TRBD2|TRBJ2-1
CASSQRTRAGGYNEQFF
TGTGCCAGCAGCCAACGCACCCGAGCGGGAGGGTACAATGAGCAGTTCTTC
>TRBV7-9|.|TRBD1|TRBJ2-7
CASSLGQKSYEQYF
TGTGCCAGCAGCTTGGGACAGAAATCCTACGAGCAGTACTTC
>TRBV27|.|TRBD1|TRBJ2-6
CASSPDRAGANVLTF
TGTGCCAGCAGTCCGGACAGGGCTGGGGCCAACGTCCTGACTTTC
>TRBV15|.|.|TRBJ2-7
CATSRTGAGGSYEQYF
TGTGCCACCAGCAGAACCGGGGCCGGGGGTTCCTACGAGCAGTACTTC
>TRBV30|.|TRBD2|TRBJ2-5
CAWSVRGLAGGQETQYF
TGTGCCTGGAGTGTAAGAGGGTTAGCGGGAGGGCAGGAGACCCAGTACTTC
>TRBV6-5|.|TRBD1|TRBJ2-1
CASSYPTGRQFF
TGTGCCAGCAGTTACCCGACAGGGAGGCAGTTCTTC
>TRBV4-2|.|TRBD1|TRBJ1-6
CASSQDSGQNFGSPLHF
TGTGCCAGCAGCCAAGATTCGGGACAGAATTTCGGTTCACCCCTCCACTTT
>TRBV4-1|.|.|TRBJ2-5
CASSQDRVPQETQYF
TGCGCCAGCAGCCAAGATCGGGTTCCTCAAGAGACCCAGTACTTC
>TRBV7-9|once|.|TRBJ2-7
CASSLNLYEQYF
TGTGCCAGCAGCTTAAATCTCTACGAGCAGTACTTC
>TRBV3-1/TRBV3-2|.|.|TRBJ1-2
CASSQAFGYTF
TGTGCCAGCAGCCAAGCCTTTGGCTACACCTTC
>TRBV14|.|.|TRBJ2-1
CASSYRSYNEQFF
TGTGCCAGCAGCTACAGAAGTTACAATGAGCAGTTCTTC
>TRBV28|.|.|TRBJ1-5
CASSQYPPGFNQPQHF
TGTGCCAGCAGTCAATACCCCCCAGGGTTCAATCAGCCCCAGCATTTT
>TRBV27|.|.|TRBJ1-4
CASSPQKDTFNEKLFF
TGTGCCAGCAGTCCACAAAAGGACACTTTTAATGAAAAACTGTTTTTT